This is a list of T cell receptor beta chains from one sample in a study of naive and memory T cell subsets. TCRdb passed the UMI-ligation and nested PCR reads through MiXCR, listing each CDR3 protein once. Of approximately 140,000 distinct CDR3 sequences in the sample, around 21% were seen once. Sequenced: naive CD8+ T cells from blood. The source of these receptors is a human donor in good health. CDR3s include the opening cysteine and the closing phenylalanine or tryptophan. The D gene is left open where the match is weak. Size is omitted from some rows. Given values are once, few, many or a class for expanded clones.

cdr3_aa cdr3_nt v_call clone_size j_call d_call cdr3_length
CSVHINERETARNEQFF TGCAGCGTGCATATAAACGAGCGGGAGACTGCACGCAATGAGCAGTTCTTC TRBV29-1 NA TRBJ2-1 TRBD2 17
CAWSDTYGRGVAQHF TGTGCCTGGAGTGACACATACGGCCGAGGGGTGGCCCAGCATTTT TRBV30 many TRBJ1-5 NA 15
CASSTSPLAPGDEQYF TGTGCCAGCAGTACCTCCCCCCTAGCTCCAGGCGACGAGCAGTACTTC TRBV27 few TRBJ2-7 NA 16
CASKVEGFSVCEQYF TGCGCCAGCAAAGTCGAGGGGTTTTCCGTTTGCGAGCAGTACTTC TRBV10-1 NA TRBJ2-7 NA 15
CASSPLLGWGKNIQYF TGTGCCAGCAGCCCCCTTCTAGGCTGGGGGAAAAACATTCAGTACTTC TRBV7-9 NA TRBJ2-4 NA 16
CSVELGGSEQYF TGCAGCGTTGAACTGGGGGGTAGCGAGCAGTACTTC TRBV29-1 NA TRBJ2-7 NA 12
CASSHQGLAAPVLTF TGTGCCAGCAGTCATCAGGGACTAGCGGCCCCCGTCCTGACTTTC TRBV12-3/TRBV12-4 few TRBJ2-6 TRBD2 15
CASSYAGLIQTYTF TGTGCCAGCAGTTACGCAGGGCTCATACAAACCTACACCTTC TRBV6-5 few TRBJ1-2 NA 14
CASSPIPGQINEKLFF TGTGCCAGCAGTCCGATACCGGGACAGATAAATGAAAAACTGTTTTTT TRBV27 NA TRBJ1-4 TRBD1 16
CASSSWDKDYEQYF TGTGCCAGCAGTTCCTGGGACAAAGATTACGAGCAGTACTTC TRBV27 NA TRBJ2-7 NA 14
CASSYTGSYEQYF TGTGCCAGCAGCTATACAGGGAGCTACGAGCAGTACTTC TRBV7-9 NA TRBJ2-7 NA 13
CASSLSSRDRDYGYTF TGTGCCAGCAGCTTAAGCTCCCGGGACAGGGACTATGGCTACACCTTC TRBV5-4 few TRBJ1-2 TRBD1 16
CASKERSYNSPLHF TGTGCCAGCAAGGAAAGGTCCTATAATTCACCCCTCCACTTT TRBV7-9 few TRBJ1-6 NA 14
CASSSPRAGSSYNEQFF TGTGCCAGCAGTTCCCCTCGTGCCGGCAGCTCCTACAATGAGCAGTTCTTC TRBV6-2/TRBV6-3 NA TRBJ2-1 NA 17
CAWTHGDPYEQYF TGTGCCTGGACGCATGGGGATCCCTACGAGCAGTACTTC TRBV30 NA TRBJ2-7 NA 13
CASSEYSGIEEQFF TGCGCTAGCAGTGAGTATTCGGGGATTGAGGAGCAGTTCTTC TRBV10-1 NA TRBJ2-1 NA 14
CASSPSAAYEQYF TGTGCCAGCAGCCCTAGCGCAGCCTACGAGCAGTACTTC TRBV28 few TRBJ2-7 NA 13
CAWSPDGTQEAFF TGTGCCTGGAGCCCAGACGGAACCCAGGAAGCTTTCTTT TRBV30 NA TRBJ1-1 NA 13
CSAVGLQYNEQFF TGCAGCGCCGTGGGATTACAGTACAATGAGCAGTTCTTC TRBV29-1 few TRBJ2-1 NA 13
CASTFQRWGPGPPYEQYF TGTGCCAGCACCTTTCAACGTTGGGGTCCGGGACCCCCCTACGAGCAGTACTTC TRBV28 few TRBJ2-7 NA 18
CASSQEYQLAGTQETQYF TGCGCCAGCAGCCAAGAATATCAGCTAGCGGGGACCCAAGAGACCCAGTACTTC TRBV4-1 few TRBJ2-5 TRBD2 18
CASSLSYSNQPQHF TGTGCCAGCAGTTTGAGCTATAGCAATCAGCCCCAGCATTTT TRBV27 few TRBJ1-5 NA 14
CASSGFQNTEAFF TGTGCCAGCAGCGGTTTCCAAAACACTGAAGCTTTCTTT TRBV9 few TRBJ1-1 NA 13